Given below is one T cell receptor beta chain in context. Its antigen is not known. This sample includes further DNA sequences coding for the same CDR3. This entry is derived from a study of Ad26.COV2.S vaccination and SARS-CoV-2 variants. Sample treatment: 15 to 20 received Ad26.COV2.S at low or high dose, single or two shots; about 5 received placebo; per-sample allocation not given. Sampling took place 63 days after the first vaccine or placebo injection. Recruitment in Boston yielded a donor of adult age, 18-55 years. Expression of Wuhan-strain SARS-CoV-2 spike came from the Ad26 vector that formed the vaccine. Between the trimmed V and J ends, which lost 3 bases and 0 bases, there was a span of 6 bases. This CDR3 has 13 residues. Germline V CDR1 and CDR2: SGHDN, FVKESK. Study findings and constraints: People who got the vaccine or the placebo had similar non-spike TCR breadth. Substantial post-vaccination breadth of spike-specific CD8+ and CD4+ T cell responses was reported.

Repertoires were generated with immunoSEQ multiplex PCR, while TCRdb's copy carries only in-frame clones and drops some. The table shows about 480,000 clones, with around nine tenths occurring only once. The rearrangement uses TRBV14 and TRBJ2-7; D is unresolved. Source: peripheral blood, taken in a trial of Ad26.COV2.S vaccine versus placebo. This TCR was recovered from a person between 18 and 65 years old who received the Ad26.COV2.S COVID-19 vaccine or a placebo. CDR3 sequence: CASSQDGSYEQYF. The CDR3 coding sequence is TGTGCCAGCAGCCAGGACGGCTCCTACGAGCAGTACTTC.